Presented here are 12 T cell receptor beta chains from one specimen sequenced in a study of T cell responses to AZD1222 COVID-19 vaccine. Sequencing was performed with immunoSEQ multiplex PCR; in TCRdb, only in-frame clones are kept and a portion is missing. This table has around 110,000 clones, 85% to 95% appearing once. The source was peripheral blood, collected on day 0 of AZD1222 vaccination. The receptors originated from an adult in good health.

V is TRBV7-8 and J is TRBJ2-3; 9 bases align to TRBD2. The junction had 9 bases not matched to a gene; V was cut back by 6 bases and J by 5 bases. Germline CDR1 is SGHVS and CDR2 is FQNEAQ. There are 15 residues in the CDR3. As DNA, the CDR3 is TGTGCCAGCAGGCGGGTAGCGGGAGTGGTAGATACGCAGTATTTT. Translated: CASRRVAGVVDTQYF.

The CDR3 nucleotides read TGTGCCATCAGTGAATCAAGCGGGCCTTACACCGGGGAGCTGTTTTTT. The encoded protein is CAISESSGPYTGELFF. The chain combines TRBV10-3 with TRBJ2-2; D might be TRBD2 (6 bases). CDR1 is ENHRY, CDR2 SYGVKD, per germline. The CDR3 contains 16 residues. Between the trimmed V and J ends, which lost 3 bases and 3 bases, there was a span of 14 bases.

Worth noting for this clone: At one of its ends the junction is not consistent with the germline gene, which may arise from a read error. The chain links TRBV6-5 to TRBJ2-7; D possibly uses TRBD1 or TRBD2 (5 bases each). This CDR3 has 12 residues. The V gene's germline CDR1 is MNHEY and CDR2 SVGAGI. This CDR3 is CASSYGGVGVNF. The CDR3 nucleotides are TGTGCCAGCAGTTACGGGGGAGTGGGTGTGAACTTC.

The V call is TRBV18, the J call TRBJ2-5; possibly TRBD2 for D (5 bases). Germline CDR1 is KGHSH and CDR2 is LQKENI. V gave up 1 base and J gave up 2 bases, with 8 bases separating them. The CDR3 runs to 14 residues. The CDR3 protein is CASSPQRDQETQYF. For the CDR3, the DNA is TGTGCCAGCTCACCACAGAGGGATCAAGAGACCCAGTACTTC. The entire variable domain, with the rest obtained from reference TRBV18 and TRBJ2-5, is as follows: NAGVMQNPRHLVRRRGQEARLRCSPMKGHSHVYWYRQLPEEGLKFMVYLQKENIIDESGMPKERFSAEFPKEGPSILRIQQVVRGDSAAYFCASSPQRDQETQYFGPGTRLLVL.

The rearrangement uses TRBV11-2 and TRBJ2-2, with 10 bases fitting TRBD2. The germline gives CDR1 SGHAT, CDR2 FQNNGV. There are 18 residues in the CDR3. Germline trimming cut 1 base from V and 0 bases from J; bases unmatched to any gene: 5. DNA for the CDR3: TGTGCCAGCAGCTTAGGGCTAGCGGGAGTCCCGAACACCGGGGAGCTGTTTTTT. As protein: CASSLGLAGVPNTGELFF.

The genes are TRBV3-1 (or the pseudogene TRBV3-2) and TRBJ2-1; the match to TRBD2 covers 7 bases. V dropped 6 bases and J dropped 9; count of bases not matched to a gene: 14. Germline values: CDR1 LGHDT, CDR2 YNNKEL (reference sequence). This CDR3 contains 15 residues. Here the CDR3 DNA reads TGTGCCAGCAGAATGGCGGGAGTTCCCAAAAGTGAGCAGTTCTTC. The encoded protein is CASRMAGVPKSEQFF.

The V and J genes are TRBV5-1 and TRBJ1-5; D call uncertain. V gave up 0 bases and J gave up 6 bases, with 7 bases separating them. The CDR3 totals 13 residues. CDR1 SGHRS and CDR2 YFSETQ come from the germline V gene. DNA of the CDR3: TGCGCCAGCAGCTTGGGTATCTCTCAGCCCCAGCATTTT. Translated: CASSLGISQPQHF. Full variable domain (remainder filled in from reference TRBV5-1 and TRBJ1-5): KAGVTQTPRYLIKTRGQQVTLSCSPISGHRSVSWYQQTPGQGLQFLFEYFSETQRNKGNFPGRFSGRQFSNSRSEMNVSTLELGDSALYLCASSLGISQPQHFGDGTRLSIL.

CDR3 coding DNA: TGTGCCAGCAGCTTAGTGGCGGGGGGTGCCTTTGGTAATGAGCAGTTCTTC. Translated: CASSLVAGGAFGNEQFF. The rearrangement joins TRBV11-2 to TRBJ2-1; TRBD2 matches 8 bases. There are 17 residues in the CDR3. J was trimmed by 7 bases and V by 1 base; bases with no gene match: 12. Germline V gives CDR1 SGHAT, CDR2 FQNNGV.

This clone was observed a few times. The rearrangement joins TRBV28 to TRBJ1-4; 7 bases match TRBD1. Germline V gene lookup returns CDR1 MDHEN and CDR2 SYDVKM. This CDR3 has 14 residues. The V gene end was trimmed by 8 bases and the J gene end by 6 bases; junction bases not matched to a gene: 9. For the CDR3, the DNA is TGTGCCAGCGGAGGACAGGCCCTATATGAAAAACTGTTTTTT. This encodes CASGGQALYEKLFF.

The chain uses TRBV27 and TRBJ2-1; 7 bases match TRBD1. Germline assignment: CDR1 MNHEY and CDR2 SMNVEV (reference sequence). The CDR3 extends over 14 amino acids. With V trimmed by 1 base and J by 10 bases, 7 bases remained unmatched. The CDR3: CASSLFGQATEQFF. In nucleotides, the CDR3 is TGTGCCAGCAGTTTATTCGGACAGGCCACCGAGCAGTTCTTC.

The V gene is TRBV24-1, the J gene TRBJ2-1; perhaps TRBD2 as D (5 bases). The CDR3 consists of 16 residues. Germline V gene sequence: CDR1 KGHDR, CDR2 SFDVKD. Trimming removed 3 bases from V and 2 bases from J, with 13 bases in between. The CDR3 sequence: CATSDPGLLTYNEQFF. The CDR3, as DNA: TGTGCCACCAGTGATCCAGGACTTCTTACCTACAATGAGCAGTTCTTC.

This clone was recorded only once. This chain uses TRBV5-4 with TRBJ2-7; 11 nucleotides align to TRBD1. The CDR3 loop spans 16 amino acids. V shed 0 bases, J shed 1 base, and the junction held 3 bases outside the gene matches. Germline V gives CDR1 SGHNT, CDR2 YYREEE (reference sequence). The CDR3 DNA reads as TGTGCCAGCAGCTTGGGGGGGACAGGGGGATCCTACGAGCAGTACTTC. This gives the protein CASSLGGTGGSYEQYF.